These 13 T cell receptor beta chains were all obtained from the same sample, sequenced in a study of vaccination effects on CD4 cells after COVID-19. Before any sequencing was done, the ViraFEST assay used viral peptide pools to expand antigen-specific CD4+ T cells. Investigators separated out CD4+ T cells once around nine days of culture had passed. Recipients of the vaccine had no prior SARS-CoV-2 infection and negative nucleocapsid antibodies. The table came from immunoSEQ multiplex PCR; TCRdb's copy has only in-frame clones and leaves some out. The table has tens of thousands of clones, 70% to 75% seen once. No antigens are known for them. Sequencing used CD4+ T cells from PBMCs cultured with SARS-CoV-2 spike peptides, obtained before COVID-19 vaccination. All receptors come from a human donor who received a COVID-19 vaccine.

CDR3 sequence reads: CASSLDRIREQYF. CDR3 DNA sequence: TGTGCCAGCAGCTTAGATCGCATTCGCGAGCAGTACTTC. The chain joins TRBV11-2 to TRBJ2-7; no definite D call. This CDR3 region has 13 residues. Germline V gene lookup returns CDR1 SGHAT and CDR2 FQNNGV. V lost 0 bases to trimming and J lost 6 bases, with 9 bases between them.

The J gene is TRBJ2-3, the V gene TRBV13; unclear D gene. Germline assignment: CDR1 PRHDT and CDR2 FYEKMQ (reference sequence). The germline V and J ends were trimmed by 2 bases and 1 base, with 13 bases remaining between them. This CDR3 has 16 residues. CDR3 in DNA: TGTGCCAGCAGCTTATTTTACGCGGATGGCACAGATACGCAGTATTTT. It yields the protein CASSLFYADGTDTQYF.

J is TRBJ2-5 and V is TRBV6-5; 8 bases fit TRBD1. The J segment lost 5 bases and the V segment lost 7 bases, leaving 9 bases of the junction unmatched. From germline, CDR1 is MNHEY and CDR2 SVGAGI. There are 14 residues in the CDR3. The CDR3 sequence: CASTRQGMKETQYF. The CDR3 region has the DNA TGTGCCAGCACCCGACAGGGGATGAAGGAGACCCAGTACTTC.

V gene TRBV5-1 combines with J gene TRBJ2-5; TRBD1 might be the D (6 bases). The CDR3 contains 16 residues. Per germline, CDR1 SGHRS and CDR2 YFSETQ. The germline V and J ends were trimmed by 0 bases and 5 bases, with 17 bases remaining between them. CDR3 loop: CASSLEFRQGTETQYF. CDR3 DNA sequence: TGCGCCAGCAGCTTGGAATTTCGGCAGGGGACGGAGACCCAGTACTTC.

This clone was observed a handful of times. This rearrangement joins TRBV2 to TRBJ2-3; D is possibly TRBD1 (6 bases). V gave up 7 bases and J gave up 2 bases, with 10 bases separating them. Germline V gives CDR1 SNHLY, CDR2 FYNNEI. CDR3 length: 13 residues. The CDR3: CASKGQPTDTQYF. The CDR3 DNA follows: TGTGCCAGCAAGGGACAACCCACAGATACGCAGTATTTT.

This clone was picked up a small number of times. This chain connects TRBV7-8 to TRBJ1-6; 7 bases map to TRBD1. V was clipped by 6 bases and J by 0 bases; unmatched bases: 11. Looked up from germline, CDR1 is SGHVS and CDR2 is FQNEAQ. The CDR3 spans 18 residues. The CDR3 protein is CASRSDREGSSYNSPLHF. The CDR3 DNA reads TGTGCCAGCAGATCAGACAGGGAGGGGAGCTCCTATAATTCACCCCTCCACTTT. Looking up the rest from reference TRBV7-8 and TRBJ1-6 gives the full variable domain: GAGVSQSPRYKVAKRGQDVALRCDPISGHVSLFWYQQALGQGPEFLTYFQNEAQLDKSGLPSDRFFAERPEGSVSTLKIQRTQQEDSAVYLCASRSDREGSSYNSPLHFGNGTRLTVT.

The chain joins TRBV5-1 to TRBJ1-1, with 7 bases that match TRBD1. With 4 bases clipped from V and 1 base from J, the junction kept 4 bases outside the gene matches. Germline CDR1 reads SGHRS; CDR2 reads YFSETQ. The CDR3 spans 14 residues. This chain's CDR3 is CASSPGTANTEAFF. In DNA, the CDR3 is TGCGCCAGCAGCCCCGGGACAGCGAACACTGAAGCTTTCTTT. Based on the CDR3 plus reference TRBV5-1 and TRBJ1-1, the full variable domain is KAGVTQTPRYLIKTRGQQVTLSCSPISGHRSVSWYQQTPGQGLQFLFEYFSETQRNKGNFPGRFSGRQFSNSRSEMNVSTLELGDSALYLCASSPGTANTEAFFGQGTRLTVV.

This chain connects TRBV18 to TRBJ1-1; 7 bases are a match to TRBD1. Trimming took 4 bases from V and 7 from J; bases not matched to a gene: 9. Germline V gene sequence: CDR1 KGHSH, CDR2 LQKENI. The CDR3 loop spans 14 amino acids. The CDR3 DNA is TGTGCCAGCTCACGTGGACAGGAACAGAGTGAAGCTTTCTTT. Residues: CASSRGQEQSEAFF.

DNA of the CDR3: TGTGCCAGCAGGACCGGGACTCTCTCTGGAAACACCATATATTTT. It codes for CASRTGTLSGNTIYF. The V gene is TRBV2, the J gene TRBJ1-3; weak D call: TRBD1 (5 bases). V was shortened by 6 bases and J by 0 bases, with 12 bases between the two germline ends. CDR1 is SNHLY, CDR2 FYNNEI, per germline. This CDR3 has 15 residues.

V and J are TRBV6-2 or TRBV6-3 and TRBJ2-1; D is perhaps TRBD2 (5 bases). The germline V gene encodes CDR1 MNHEY and CDR2 SVGEGT. The CDR3 extends over 16 amino acids. Trimming shortened V by 0 bases and J by 8 bases, and 17 bases separated the two germline ends. DNA for the CDR3: TGTGCCAGCAGTTACTCGAGGCGGGTCTCAGGCGATGAGCAGTTCTTC. Translated, it gives CASSYSRRVSGDEQFF.

The J gene is TRBJ1-5, the V gene TRBV7-9; unclear D gene. The length of the CDR3 is 13 residues. The V end lost 5 bases, the J end lost 3 bases, and 8 bases lay between the germline ends. CDR1 is SEHNR and CDR2 is FQNEAQ in the germline V gene (reference sequence). Here the CDR3 DNA reads TGTGCCAGCAGCCCCCGGGACAATCAGCCCCAGCATTTT. It is translated as CASSPRDNQPQHF.

The V and J genes are TRBV19 and TRBJ2-7; a possible D gene is TRBD1 (5 bases). The germline V gene encodes CDR1 LNHDA and CDR2 SQIVND (reference sequence). The CDR3 sequence is 14 residues long. Trimming removed 3 bases from V and 4 bases from J, with 13 bases in between. CDR3 DNA sequence: TGTGCCAGTAGTATTCTGGGGCGGTATTACGAGCAGTACTTC. It is translated as CASSILGRYYEQYF.

This clone turned up a few times. The gene calls are TRBV7-8 and TRBJ2-7, with 7 bases lining up with TRBD2. Trimming at V came to 2 bases and at J to 4 bases, leaving 17 bases not matched to a gene. The CDR3 has 18 amino acids. Germline V CDR1 and CDR2: SGHVS, FQNEAQ. CDR3 in DNA: TGTGCCAGCAGCTTAAAGTCGGTGGACCGATGGGGAGGGTACGAGCAGTACTTC. Translation gives CASSLKSVDRWGGYEQYF.